One and the same sample provided the 22 T cell receptor beta chains below, sequenced in a study of blood T cell repertoires in COVID-19 (dated by TCRdb to the early 2020s). Libraries were built with the immunoSEQ multiplex PCR assay. TCRdb took over this immuneACCESS table, retaining in-frame rearrangements with V and J assigned. Such tables are incomplete; in checked studies, under half of the missing clones stem from an unresolved V gene, and the remainder is unexplained. The sample has about 140,000 clones on record, around 84% of them singletons. In total, the top ten clones hold 8.2% of the sample. What was sequenced was peripheral blood. Receptors were obtained from an older woman with acute or convalescent COVID-19.

The gene calls are TRBV28 and TRBJ1-5; D is ambiguous. CDR1 is MDHEN, CDR2 SYDVKM, per germline. The V end was cut by 5 bases, the J end by 6 bases, with 14 bases between. This CDR3 contains 14 residues. The CDR3 region has the DNA TGTGCCAGCAGTCCAAGTTACCCGGGTCAGCCCCAGCATTTT. Protein sequence: CASSPSYPGQPQHF.

The chain recombines TRBV5-4 with TRBJ2-3; a possible D gene is TRBD2 (5 bases). The CDR3 length is 17 residues. V dropped 1 base and J dropped 2 bases, with 17 bases sitting between them. Germline V gene lookup returns CDR1 SGHNT and CDR2 YYREEE (reference sequence). The CDR3 reads CASSLPNRREPTDTQYF. In DNA, the CDR3 is TGTGCCAGCAGCTTGCCGAATCGCCGGGAACCCACAGATACGCAGTATTTT.

This chain links TRBV29-1 with TRBJ1-2; D ambiguous. The length of the CDR3 is 12 residues. V was clipped by 1 base and J by 5 bases, with 8 bases between them. Germline loops: CDR1 SQVTM, CDR2 ANQGSEA. The CDR3 reads CSVEARGYGYTF. Here the CDR3 DNA reads TGCAGCGTTGAAGCCCGCGGGTATGGCTACACCTTC.

The V call is TRBV4-1, the J call TRBJ2-7; tentatively, D is TRBD1 (6 bases). From germline, CDR1 is MGHRA and CDR2 YSYEKL. The CDR3 is made up of 14 amino acids. Trimming removed 4 bases from V and 0 bases from J, with 10 bases in between. The chain's CDR3 is CASSLRDNSYEQYF. CDR3 in DNA: TGCGCCAGCAGCCTCCGGGACAACTCCTACGAGCAGTACTTC.

J is TRBJ1-3 and V is TRBV2, with 8 bases matching TRBD1. The V segment lost 1 base and the J segment 3 bases; nucleotides outside the gene matches: 2. The CDR3 has 15 residues. Germline V gene data show CDR1 as SNHLY and CDR2 as FYNNEI. The CDR3 DNA reads TGTGCCAGCAGTGAAGGGACAGGGAATGGAAACACCATATATTTT. It translates to CASSEGTGNGNTIYF.

This clone has just a few counts. The chain recombines TRBV18 with TRBJ2-7; D not certain. Trimming took 6 bases from V and 2 from J, leaving 17 bases between them. The CDR3 totals 15 residues. Germline V lookup: CDR1 KGHSH, CDR2 LQKENI. The CDR3 here is CASSEPRVNPYEQYF. The CDR3, as DNA: TGTGCCAGCTCGGAGCCCCGGGTTAACCCCTACGAGCAGTACTTC.

The chain uses TRBV12-1 and TRBJ1-6; no DNA check was done on the table's D call, TRBD1. TRBV12-1 is designated a pseudogene. CDR3 length: 18 residues. CDR3 residues: CASSRYKGLYSYNSPLHF. The CDR3 DNA is TGTGCCAGCAGCAGGTACAAGGGGCTCTACTCCTATAATTCACCCCTCCACTTT.

The chain employs TRBV6-5 and TRBJ2-2; 7 bases fit TRBD1. J was trimmed by 6 bases and V by 5 bases; bases with no gene match: 9. This CDR3 is built from 15 residues. Germline V gives CDR1 MNHEY, CDR2 SVGAGI. CDR3: CASSPQGQLPGELFF. The DNA of the CDR3 is TGTGCCAGCAGTCCGCAGGGACAGCTACCCGGGGAGCTGTTTTTT.

The genes are TRBV3-1 (or the pseudogene TRBV3-2) and TRBJ1-6, with D maybe TRBD1 (6 bases). The CDR3 has 16 amino acids. Trimming stripped 4 bases from V and 0 bases from J, with 10 bases between. Per germline, CDR1 LGHDT and CDR2 YNNKEL (reference sequence). In DNA form, the CDR3 reads TGTGCCAGCAGCCCCACAGGGAACTCCTATAATTCACCCCTCCACTTT. It codes for CASSPTGNSYNSPLHF.

J is TRBJ2-7 and V is TRBV12-3 or TRBV12-4; 9 bases map to TRBD1. CDR3 length: 13 residues. With 6 bases clipped from V and 3 bases from J, the junction kept 3 bases outside the gene matches. The CDR3 region has the DNA TGTGCCAGCAGGACGGACAGGGGCTACGAGCAGTACTTC. Translated, it gives CASRTDRGYEQYF.

The rearrangement links TRBV5-4 to TRBJ1-2, with a tentative D call TRBD1 (5 bases). The germline V gene has CDR1 SGHNT and CDR2 YYREEE (reference sequence). V lost 0 bases, J lost 1 base, and 13 bases lay in between. The CDR3 totals 16 residues. The CDR3 DNA reads TGTGCCAGCAGCTTGGCCGGGGAGGGACTTAACTATGGCTACACCTTC. This sequence encodes CASSLAGEGLNYGYTF.

The chain has TRBV10-3 and TRBJ1-2; no clear D. The CDR3 runs 14 residues. Between the trimmed V and J ends, which lost 4 bases and 2 bases, there was a span of 11 bases. Germline V CDR1 and CDR2: ENHRY, SYGVKD. CDR3 amino acids: CAISVRTGNYGYTF. CDR3 sequence (DNA): TGTGCCATCAGTGTTAGGACGGGGAACTATGGCTACACCTTC.

This sequence joins TRBV2 and TRBJ2-2; 14 nucleotides align to TRBD2. J gave up 2 bases and V 6 bases, and 11 bases lay outside the gene matches. The germline V gene encodes CDR1 SNHLY and CDR2 FYNNEI. The CDR3 is 19 amino acids. CDR3 residues: CASSARTSGGRLNTGELFF. DNA of the CDR3: TGTGCCAGCAGCGCCCGGACTAGCGGGGGGCGATTAAACACCGGGGAGCTGTTTTTT.

This clone was found once. The rearrangement joins TRBV30 to TRBJ1-1; D is possibly TRBD1 (5 bases). The CDR3 is made up of 13 amino acids. The germline CDR1 and CDR2 sequences are GTSNPN and SVGIG (reference sequence). Trimming pared 2 bases from V and 3 bases from J, leaving 10 bases between. This CDR3 is CAWSQGSHTEAFF. In DNA, the CDR3 is TGTGCCTGGAGTCAGGGCAGTCACACTGAAGCTTTCTTT.

This clone is a singleton in its sample. The CDR3 spells CAISAGTGIGFEKLFF. In DNA form, the CDR3 reads TGTGCCATCAGTGCCGGGACAGGGATCGGTTTTGAAAAACTGTTTTTT. The J gene is TRBJ1-4, the V gene TRBV10-3, with 9 bases lining up with TRBD1. The V segment lost 4 bases and the J segment 7 bases; nucleotides outside the gene matches: 10. This CDR3 contains 16 residues. CDR1 is ENHRY, CDR2 SYGVKD, per germline.

CDR3 sequence (DNA): TGTGCCAGCAGCTTCGGGAGTACGAACACCGGGGAGCTGTTTTTT. It encodes CASSFGSTNTGELFF. The chain carries TRBV7-6 and TRBJ2-2, with D possibly matching TRBD2 (6 bases). With 3 bases removed from V and 0 bases from J, the gap between germline ends came to 8 bases. The V gene's germline CDR1 is SGHVS and CDR2 FNYEAQ. This CDR3 is 15 amino acids long.

V is TRBV6-2 or TRBV6-3 and J is TRBJ1-1, with unresolved D. Between the trimmed V and J ends, which lost 6 bases and 0 bases, there was a span of 11 bases. The CDR3 is made up of 14 amino acids. Germline CDR1 is MNHEY and CDR2 is SVGEGT. The CDR3 DNA follows: TGTGCCAGCAGCCGACTTTACATGAACACTGAAGCTTTCTTT. Translated: CASSRLYMNTEAFF.

This sequence joins TRBV5-4 and TRBJ2-2; D perhaps matches TRBD1 (5 bases). CDR3 size: 14 residues. Germline values: CDR1 SGHNT, CDR2 YYREEE (reference sequence). V was clipped by 3 bases and J by 7 bases, with 13 bases between them. CDR3 sequence reads: CASSSTASGGELFF. In DNA form, the CDR3 reads TGTGCCAGCAGCTCGACAGCCTCGGGCGGGGAGCTGTTTTTT.

J is TRBJ1-2 and V is TRBV5-4; 7 bases agree with TRBD1. Germline V gene lookup returns CDR1 SGHNT and CDR2 YYREEE (reference sequence). The CDR3 sequence is 18 residues long. V shed 4 bases and J 2 bases; nucleotides not matched to a gene: 17. CDR3 coding DNA: TGTGCCAGCAGCCAGTCAAGGCCAGGGGGGTATGGAAACTATGGCTACACCTTC. The encoded protein is CASSQSRPGGYGNYGYTF.

This chain joins TRBV6-1 and TRBJ1-5; 7 bases are shared with TRBD1. V shed 2 bases, J shed 3 bases, and the junction held 10 bases outside the gene matches. Germline assignment: CDR1 MNHNS and CDR2 SASEGT. The CDR3 totals 17 residues. The CDR3 nucleotides read TGTGCCAGCAGTGAAAACAGGGGATTGGGTTCCAATCAGCCCCAGCATTTT. Encoded protein: CASSENRGLGSNQPQHF.

The V gene is TRBV6-4, the J gene TRBJ2-2; 7 bases match TRBD1. This CDR3 is built from 14 residues. With V trimmed by 7 bases and J by 1 base, 3 bases remained unmatched. Germline assignment: CDR1 MRHNA and CDR2 SNTAGT. The CDR3 DNA follows: TGTGCCAGCAAGACAGGGTGGAACACCGGGGAGCTGTTTTTT. This codes for CASKTGWNTGELFF.

This clone was seen just once. V is TRBV19 and J is TRBJ1-2, with a possible D match to TRBD1 (5 bases). The CDR3 totals 14 residues. Germline values: CDR1 LNHDA, CDR2 SQIVND (reference sequence). V was clipped by 7 bases and J by 6 bases, with 18 bases between them. In DNA form, the CDR3 reads TGTGCCAGTAAAGAGGCCGGGGGTAGCCATGGCTACACCTTC. Its translation is CASKEAGGSHGYTF.